The 20 T cell receptor beta chains in this list originate from one sample, sequenced in a study of cytomegalovirus exposure and HLA in healthy donors. The PCR used 60 Vbeta and 13 Jbeta primers. Only in-frame clones appear in the TCRdb table, and some are missing; sequencing was by immunoSEQ multiplex PCR. The repertoire holds around 140,000 clones, with 77% as singletons. Sequencing was done on a sample of PBMCs. The receptors stem from a male donor in good health and CMV-seronegative.

The sample holds a few counts of this clone. At one end the junction does not follow the germline gene, possibly because of a read error. This chain connects TRBV7-9 to TRBJ1-2; 7 positions agree with TRBD1. The germline V gene has CDR1 SEHNR and CDR2 FQNEAQ (reference sequence). CDR3 length: 15 residues. CDR3 residues: CSSSSAGTVVSGYTF. CDR3 bases: TGTTCCAGCAGCTCAGCCGGGACAGTGGTGTCTGGCTACACCTTC.

This clone was observed a handful of times. The chain couples TRBV29-1 to TRBJ2-5; D call uncertain. Between the trimmed V and J ends, which lost 1 base and 1 base, there was a span of 4 bases. This CDR3 contains 12 residues. Germline CDR1 reads SQVTM; CDR2 reads ANQGSEA. This chain's CDR3 is CSVEGAQETQYF. As DNA, the CDR3 is TGCAGCGTTGAAGGGGCCCAAGAGACCCAGTACTTC.

The chain combines TRBV9 with TRBJ1-4; D gene ambiguous. There are 15 residues in the CDR3. V was shortened by 0 bases and J by 7 bases, with 13 bases between the two germline ends. The germline V gene encodes CDR1 SGDLS and CDR2 YYNGEE. The CDR3 DNA follows: TGTGCCAGCAGCGTAGAAGGAGGGCGGGGTGAAAAACTGTTTTTT. Translated, it gives CASSVEGGRGEKLFF.

The chain uses TRBV9 and TRBJ2-7, with 13 bases fitting TRBD2. CDR3 length: 15 residues. Per germline, CDR1 SGDLS and CDR2 YYNGEE. Germline trimming cut 0 bases from V and 4 bases from J; bases unmatched to any gene: 1. Written as DNA, the CDR3 is TGTGCCAGCAGCGTAGGGACTAGCGGGAGTTACGAGCAGTACTTC. Its translation: CASSVGTSGSYEQYF.

The CDR3 region is CASSFNTPTQYF. The CDR3 DNA follows: TGCGCCAGCAGCTTTAATACACCTACGCAGTATTTT. The V gene is TRBV5-1, the J gene TRBJ2-3, with D unclear. The V gene lost 2 bases and the J gene lost 8 bases, with 9 bases spanning the gap. Germline V gene lookup returns CDR1 SGHRS and CDR2 YFSETQ. This CDR3 spans 12 amino acids.

The chain combines TRBV9 with TRBJ2-7; 7 bases map to TRBD2. This CDR3 spans 14 amino acids. CDR1 is SGDLS, CDR2 YYNGEE, per germline. The trim removed 3 bases at V and 3 bases at J, leaving 6 bases unmatched. The chain's CDR3 is CASSGTTSSYEQYF. CDR3 in DNA: TGTGCCAGCAGCGGAACGACTAGCAGCTACGAGCAGTACTTC.

The chain carries TRBV5-1 and TRBJ2-7; possibly TRBD1 for D (6 bases). This CDR3 is built from 15 residues. CDR1 is SGHRS and CDR2 is YFSETQ in the germline V gene. Trimming removed 4 bases from V and 2 bases from J, with 16 bases in between. For the CDR3, the DNA is TGCGCCAGCAGCCCAAAGACGGGACAAGCCTACGAGCAGTACTTC. Its protein is CASSPKTGQAYEQYF.

The chain uses TRBV7-9 and TRBJ2-2; maybe TRBD2 (6 bases). V gave up 3 bases and J gave up 5 bases, with 16 bases separating them. Per germline, CDR1 SEHNR and CDR2 FQNEAQ (reference sequence). This CDR3 has 16 residues. The CDR3 sequence is CASSLGLTWGTGELFF. The CDR3 nucleotides read TGTGCCAGCAGCTTGGGACTCACCTGGGGTACCGGGGAGCTGTTTTTT.

The count of this clone is one. V usage is TRBV30 and J usage is TRBJ1-6; D gene ambiguous. Germline V lookup: CDR1 GTSNPN, CDR2 SVGIG (reference sequence). The CDR3 length is 13 residues. Trimming shortened V by 0 bases and J by 12 bases, and 12 bases separated the two germline ends. This CDR3 is CAWSVTGRQPLHF. CDR3 DNA sequence: TGTGCCTGGAGTGTCACCGGCAGGCAACCCCTCCACTTT.

The count of this clone is one. The chain carries TRBV27 and TRBJ1-4, with TRBD1 matching 9 bases. The CDR3 extends over 15 amino acids. Germline V lookup: CDR1 MNHEY, CDR2 SMNVEV (reference sequence). Trimming removed 5 bases from V and 7 bases from J; junction bases left unmatched: 8. Here the CDR3 DNA reads TGTGCCAGCAGTACCAGGGACAGGGTAATTGAAAAACTGTTTTTT. It codes for CASSTRDRVIEKLFF.

This clone was seen only a few times. The chain uses TRBV5-6 and TRBJ2-7, with 9 bases that match TRBD2. CDR3 size: 16 residues. In germline, CDR1 is SGHDT, CDR2 YYEEEE. V lost 0 bases to trimming and J lost 4 bases; unmatched junction nucleotides: 8. The DNA for the CDR3 is TGTGCCAGCAGCTTGGGAGGCGGGAGGGCCGGGTACGAGCAGTACTTC. This translates into CASSLGGGRAGYEQYF. Together with reference TRBV5-6 and TRBJ2-7, the CDR3 gives the full variable domain: DAGVTQSPTHLIKTRGQQVTLRCSPKSGHDTVSWYQQALGQGPQFIFQYYEEEERQRGNFPDRFSGHQFPNYSSELNVNALLLGDSALYLCASSLGGGRAGYEQYFGPGTRLTVT.

The rearrangement uses TRBV9 and TRBJ2-2; D ambiguous. The germline gives CDR1 SGDLS, CDR2 YYNGEE. The CDR3 loop spans 15 amino acids. The V end lost 0 bases, the J end lost 0 bases, and 6 bases lay between the germline ends. CDR3 loop: CASSVAGSNTGELFF. The CDR3 DNA follows: TGTGCCAGCAGCGTAGCCGGGTCGAACACCGGGGAGCTGTTTTTT.

The chain carries TRBV5-1 and TRBJ1-3; D uncertain. The CDR3 spans 15 residues. The V and J ends lost 0 bases and 0 bases respectively, with 7 bases between them. Germline assignment: CDR1 SGHRS and CDR2 YFSETQ. DNA of the CDR3: TGCGCCAGCAGCTTGGAAGTGAGCTCTGGAAACACCATATATTTT. This encodes CASSLEVSSGNTIYF.

This rearrangement joins TRBV6-1 to TRBJ1-1; D gene uncertain. Germline V gives CDR1 MNHNS, CDR2 SASEGT. The CDR3 runs to 16 residues. Trimming removed 3 bases at V and 3 bases at J, with 17 bases between. The CDR3 bases are TGTGCCAGCAGTGAGTCCGGGGATTACGGGCACACTGAAGCTTTCTTT. Protein product: CASSESGDYGHTEAFF.

The V and J genes are TRBV7-2 and TRBJ2-5, with 7 bases matching TRBD2. CDR3 size: 15 residues. J gave up 5 bases and V 1 base, and 7 bases lay outside the gene matches. Germline values: CDR1 SGHTA, CDR2 FQGNSA. This CDR3 is CASSLVSGGGETQYF. Here the CDR3 DNA reads TGTGCCAGCAGCTTAGTATCCGGGGGAGGGGAGACCCAGTACTTC.

This clone has a single count. The V and J genes are TRBV7-2 and TRBJ1-5, with D possibly TRBD1 on 6 matching bases. Per the germline V gene, CDR1 is SGHTA and CDR2 is FQGNSA. V was clipped by 7 bases and J by 2 bases, with 9 bases between them. This CDR3 contains 13 residues. CDR3 region: CASTRQGNQPQHF. The CDR3 DNA follows: TGTGCCAGCACCAGACAGGGCAATCAGCCCCAGCATTTT.

This clone turned up a few times. The DNA for the CDR3 is TGTGCCAGCAGTCGAGCGGGGGGGATATACAATGAGCAGTTCTTC. Protein product: CASSRAGGIYNEQFF. The gene calls are TRBV6-5 and TRBJ2-1, with 10 bases that match TRBD2. The V and J ends lost 5 bases and 4 bases, in that order; junction bases with no gene match: 5. The CDR3 is 15 residues long. The V gene's germline CDR1 is MNHEY and CDR2 SVGAGI.

This clone is a singleton in its sample. The chain combines TRBV4-1 with TRBJ1-1; D possibly corresponds to TRBD1 (5 bases). This CDR3 is built from 16 residues. The germline V gene has CDR1 MGHRA and CDR2 YSYEKL. Trimming stripped 3 bases from V and 1 base from J, with 15 bases between. The CDR3 DNA reads as TGCGCCAGCAGCCATTCCGAGGCAGGGCCGAACACTGAAGCTTTCTTT. It encodes CASSHSEAGPNTEAFF.

The CDR3 sequence: CASIPPGEGYGYTF. CDR3 bases: TGTGCCAGCATTCCTCCCGGGGAGGGCTATGGCTACACCTTC. This rearrangement joins TRBV2 to TRBJ1-2; D uncertain. Between the trimmed V and J ends, which lost 7 bases and 4 bases, there was a span of 16 bases. This CDR3 is 14 amino acids long. The germline gives CDR1 SNHLY, CDR2 FYNNEI.

The rearrangement joins TRBV5-4 to TRBJ1-1, with D perhaps matching TRBD1 (6 bases). Germline V CDR1 and CDR2: SGHNT, YYREEE (reference sequence). CDR3 size: 15 residues. V lost 2 bases to trimming and J lost 4 bases, with 15 bases between them. CDR3: CASSFQGRIGTEAFF. The CDR3 coding sequence is TGTGCCAGCAGCTTTCAGGGGCGGATCGGCACTGAAGCTTTCTTT.